Listed below are T cell receptor beta chains from one sample, sequenced in a study of T cells in Graves' hyperthyroidism and ophthalmopathy. TCRdb recomputed calls from the multiplex PCR reads with MiXCR, one row per CDR3 protein. The sample has about 600,000 distinct CDR3 sequences; approximately 15% are singletons. The sequencing sample was made of blood. The source is a woman between 40 and 50 years old with Graves' ophthalmopathy. The CDR3 runs from the conserved cysteine through the conserved F or W. The order of the fields is D gene, CDR3 length, clone size, J gene, V gene, CDR3 protein, CDR3 DNA. The D gene is left open where the match is weak. Expanded clones get a size class; other rows say once, few or many, or leave the size out.

>.|14|.|TRBJ1-4|TRBV6-1
CASSVPGSGEKLFF
TGTGCCAGCAGCGTCCCAGGGTCCGGTGAAAAACTGTTTTTT
>TRBD1|15|.|TRBJ2-2|TRBV30
CAWMEGQGVTGELFF
TGTGCCTGGATGGAGGGACAGGGAGTTACCGGGGAGCTGTTTTTT
>.|12|.|TRBJ2-1|TRBV6-1
CASRPGPNEQFF
TGTGCCAGCAGACCCGGACCCAATGAGCAGTTCTTC
>TRBD1|15|.|TRBJ2-7|TRBV20-1
CSASRQGQGPYEQYF
TGCAGTGCTAGCCGCCAGGGACAGGGCCCCTACGAGCAGTACTTC
>TRBD1|14|many|TRBJ1-2|TRBV5-1
CASSGGQGTNGYTF
TGCGCCAGCAGCGGGGGACAGGGGACAAATGGCTACACCTTC
>TRBD1|17|few|TRBJ2-2|TRBV6-1
CASTPIGTGKNTGELFF
TGTGCCAGCACCCCGATAGGGACAGGGAAGAACACCGGGGAGCTGTTTTTT
>.|14|few|TRBJ2-3|TRBV29-1
CSVGGRGFTDTQYF
TGCAGCGTTGGCGGACGGGGGTTCACAGATACGCAGTATTTT
>.|14|many|TRBJ2-5|TRBV11-2
CASSLAVALETQYF
TGTGCCAGCAGCTTAGCGGTCGCTCTGGAGACCCAGTACTTC
>.|12|.|TRBJ2-4|TRBV3-1
CASSQEGRVQYF
TGTGCCAGCAGCCAAGAGGGGCGGGTTCAGTACTTC
>TRBD1|13|few|TRBJ1-1|TRBV19
CASSGAGGTEAFF
TGTGCCAGTAGTGGGGCAGGGGGCACTGAAGCTTTCTTT
>TRBD2|15|.|TRBJ2-1|TRBV7-9
CASSFTGGGRNEQFF
TGTGCCAGCAGCTTCACCGGCGGGGGGCGGAATGAGCAGTTCTTC
>.|14|.|TRBJ2-3|TRBV7-9
CASSLSDRTDTQYF
TGTGCCAGCAGCTTATCCGACCGCACAGATACGCAGTATTTT
>.|13|many|TRBJ1-2|TRBV30
CAWTAGSDYGYTF
TGTGCCTGGACGGCAGGGTCCGACTATGGCTACACCTTC
>TRBD1|12|many|TRBJ2-3|TRBV7-6
CASSSAGGTQYF
TGTGCCAGCAGTTCCGCAGGGGGTACGCAGTATTTT
>.|15|many|TRBJ2-7|TRBV5-1
CASSSQGFGSYEQYF
TGCGCCAGCAGCTCCCAGGGATTCGGATCCTACGAGCAGTACTTC
>.|16|many|TRBJ1-5|TRBV7-8
CASSLEGGVRNQPQHF
TGTGCCAGCAGCTTAGAGGGCGGGGTGAGAAATCAGCCCCAGCATTTT
>TRBD1|13|many|TRBJ1-1|TRBV12-3/TRBV12-4
CASKRQGNTEAFF
TGTGCCAGCAAACGACAGGGGAACACTGAAGCTTTCTTT
>TRBD1|15|few|TRBJ1-3|TRBV12-3/TRBV12-4
CASSSTGGNRNTIYF
TGTGCCAGCAGTTCAACAGGGGGAAATAGAAACACCATATATTTT
>.|15|few|TRBJ2-6|TRBV18
CASSPRSPGANVLTF
TGTGCCAGCTCACCACGGTCACCTGGGGCCAACGTCCTGACTTTC
>.|13|many|TRBJ2-3|TRBV30
CAWTGVVTDTQYF
TGTGCCTGGACAGGGGTTGTGACAGATACGCAGTATTTT
>TRBD1|14|many|TRBJ1-5|TRBV18
CASSPDRGDQPQHF
TGTGCCAGCTCTCCTGACAGGGGTGATCAGCCCCAGCATTTT
>TRBD2|14|few|TRBJ2-1|TRBV6-1
CASSVDGRDNEQFF
TGTGCCAGCAGTGTTGACGGGAGGGACAATGAGCAGTTCTTC
>.|12|.|TRBJ1-2|TRBV20-1
CSAITGNYGYTF
TGCAGTGCTATTACAGGGAACTATGGCTACACCTTC
>.|14|few|TRBJ1-2|TRBV3-1
CASSPRGEAYGYTF
TGTGCCAGCAGCCCCAGGGGCGAGGCCTATGGCTACACCTTC
>TRBD2|15|.|TRBJ2-1|TRBV5-1
CASDKGTSGRSEQFF
TGCGCCAGCGACAAGGGTACTAGCGGGAGGTCTGAGCAGTTCTTC
>.|13|few|TRBJ1-1|TRBV6-1
CASTSPPYTEAFF
TGTGCCAGCACTTCACCCCCGTACACTGAAGCTTTCTTT
>TRBD1|14|many|TRBJ1-5|TRBV12-3/TRBV12-4
CASSFDRGNQPQHF
TGTGCCAGCAGCTTCGACAGGGGCAATCAGCCCCAGCATTTT
>.|12|many|TRBJ2-7|TRBV11-3
CASSVVGYEQYF
TGTGCCAGCAGCGTGGTGGGCTACGAGCAGTACTTC
>.|15|.|TRBJ2-1|TRBV18
CASSPTGNEHNEQSF
TGTGCCAGCTCACCAACAGGGAATGAGCACAATGAGCAGTCCTTC
>.|15|many|TRBJ2-5|TRBV20-1
CSARVQAEVQETQYF
TGCAGTGCTAGAGTACAGGCTGAGGTTCAAGAGACCCAGTACTTC
>.|17|many|TRBJ2-7|TRBV11-2
CASTPSLGSRISYEQYF
TGTGCCAGCACTCCGTCCCTCGGGAGCCGGATCTCCTACGAGCAGTACTTC
>TRBD2|15|few|TRBJ2-3|TRBV29-1
CSVEVRGLATDTQYF
TGCAGCGTTGAAGTTCGTGGACTAGCAACGGATACGCAGTATTTT
>TRBD1|15|.|TRBJ1-1|TRBV19
CASRPGQQMNTEAFF
TGTGCCAGTCGACCGGGACAGCAGATGAACACTGAAGCTTTCTTT
>TRBD1|16|.|TRBJ2-7|TRBV12-3/TRBV12-4
CASSFGATGGIYEQYF
TGTGCCAGCAGTTTCGGCGCTACAGGGGGCATCTACGAGCAGTACTTC
>.|13|many|TRBJ2-7|TRBV12-3/TRBV12-4
CASPVQLRYEQYF
TGTGCCAGCCCCGTACAGCTTCGATACGAGCAGTACTTC
>.|14|few|TRBJ1-6|TRBV5-1
CASSPESGNSPLHF
TGCGCCAGCAGCCCGGAATCGGGCAATTCACCCCTCCACTTT